These 15 T cell receptor beta chains were all obtained from the same sample, sequenced in a study of blood T cell repertoires in COVID-19. Profiling relied on immunoSEQ multiplex PCR, and the TCRdb table lists in-frame clones only, not all of them. The table includes around 170,000 clones, roughly 84% detected once. The sample comprised peripheral blood. All receptors derive from a woman aged 60-70 years with acute or convalescent COVID-19.

This clone was counted only a few times. The V and J genes are TRBV6-2 or TRBV6-3 and TRBJ1-1; D perhaps matches TRBD1 (6 bases). The CDR3 length is 14 residues. The V and J ends lost 5 bases and 4 bases respectively, with 14 bases between them. CDR1 is MNHEY, CDR2 SVGEGT, per germline. The CDR3 nucleotides are TGTGCCAGCAGTGTAACAGGGTTTAGCACTGAAGCTTTCTTT. Translation gives CASSVTGFSTEAFF.

The table lists this clone with a few counts. V and J are TRBV5-6 and TRBJ1-1; 9 nucleotides align to TRBD1. This CDR3 comprises 15 residues. Germline assignment: CDR1 SGHDT and CDR2 YYEEEE. The ends lost 5 bases at V and 5 bases at J; junction bases unmatched: 10. The CDR3 region is CASSLRSTGGTEAFF. CDR3 DNA sequence: TGTGCCAGCAGTTTACGGTCGACAGGGGGGACTGAAGCTTTCTTT.

This chain joins TRBV27 and TRBJ1-6; TRBD1 matches 8 bases. Germline-derived CDR1 and CDR2 are MNHEY and SMNVEV (reference sequence). The CDR3 sequence is 15 residues long. Trimming at V came to 5 bases and at J to 5 bases, leaving 5 bases not matched to a gene. The CDR3 coding sequence is TGTGCCAGCAGTCTCCAGGGGGCCAATAATTCACCCCTCCACTTT. Its translation is CASSLQGANNSPLHF.

The chain uses TRBV6-5 and TRBJ1-2; D is unclear. CDR1 is MNHEY, CDR2 SVGAGI, per germline. Trimming removed 0 bases at V and 1 base at J, with 9 bases between. The CDR3 covers 15 residues. The DNA for the CDR3 is TGTGCCAGCAGTTACTCCCCGGGAATTAACTATGGCTACACCTTC. This encodes CASSYSPGINYGYTF.

The chain has TRBV18 and TRBJ2-1, with 11 bases lining up with TRBD2. Trimming at V came to 6 bases and at J to 10 bases, leaving 14 bases not matched to a gene. Germline CDR1 and CDR2: KGHSH and LQKENI. The CDR3 is 16 residues long. The CDR3 sequence: CASSRLPPGLAVEQFF. As DNA, the CDR3 is TGTGCCAGCTCCCGCCTCCCGCCGGGACTAGCGGTCGAGCAGTTCTTC.

The gene calls are TRBV27 and TRBJ2-7; the match to TRBD1 covers 9 bases. There are 14 residues in the CDR3. With 5 bases clipped from V and 6 bases from J, the junction kept 8 bases outside the gene matches. The germline CDR1 and CDR2 sequences are MNHEY and SMNVEV (reference sequence). The CDR3 is CASSRRDREGEQYF. The CDR3 nucleotides are TGTGCCAGCAGTCGCCGGGACAGGGAGGGCGAGCAGTACTTC.

J is TRBJ1-2 and V is TRBV21-1. TRBV21-1 is a pseudogene. The CDR3 sequence is 14 residues long. Here the CDR3 DNA reads TGTGCCAGCAGCCGCGGCGCCCTTAACTATGGCTACACCTTC. Translated: CASSRGALNYGYTF.

The chain has TRBV5-1 and TRBJ2-5, with D maybe TRBD2 (5 bases). V was clipped by 5 bases and J by 5 bases, with 13 bases between them. This CDR3 comprises 13 residues. Germline CDR1 is SGHRS and CDR2 is YFSETQ. In DNA, the CDR3 is TGCGCCAGCAGAAATGAGGGAGTGGAGACCCAGTACTTC. As protein: CASRNEGVETQYF.

Points on this clone: The same CDR3 also results from other DNA sequences found in this sample. The chain uses TRBV18 and TRBJ1-1; 8 nucleotides match TRBD1. The CDR3 consists of 14 residues. Germline lookup yields CDR1 KGHSH and CDR2 LQKENI. The V and J ends lost 4 bases and 1 base, in that order; junction bases with no gene match: 2. CDR3 nucleotides: TGTGCCAGCTCACGCGGACAGGGGAACACTGAAGCTTTCTTT. It codes for CASSRGQGNTEAFF. Using reference TRBV18 and TRBJ1-1 for the parts outside the CDR3, the full variable domain is NAGVMQNPRHLVRRRGQEARLRCSPMKGHSHVYWYRQLPEEGLKFMVYLQKENIIDESGMPKERFSAEFPKEGPSILRIQQVVRGDSAAYFCASSRGQGNTEAFFGQGTRLTVV.

CDR3 loop: CASRRRDRKNSNQPQHF. CDR3 nucleotides: TGTGCCAGCAGGCGCCGGGACAGGAAGAATAGCAATCAGCCCCAGCATTTT. J is TRBJ1-5 and V is TRBV6-4; 8 bases are shared with TRBD1. Germline V gives CDR1 MRHNA, CDR2 SNTAGT. CDR3 length: 17 residues. The V segment lost 6 bases and the J segment 0 bases; nucleotides outside the gene matches: 10.

This clone was observed a single time. The chain uses TRBV3-1 (or the pseudogene TRBV3-2) and TRBJ2-2; 11 bases fit TRBD2. Trimming removed 2 bases from V and 2 bases from J; junction bases left unmatched: 4. In germline, CDR1 is LGHDT, CDR2 YNNKEL (reference sequence). The CDR3 is 17 amino acids. CDR3 in amino acids: CASSQPGLAANTGELFF. Written as DNA, the CDR3 is TGTGCCAGCAGCCAACCGGGACTAGCGGCAAACACCGGGGAGCTGTTTTTT.

The chain is built from TRBV25-1 and TRBJ1-1, with no clear D. V was cut by 1 base and J by 5 bases, with 5 bases left in between. Germline V gene lookup returns CDR1 MGHDK and CDR2 SYGVNS. The CDR3 runs 12 residues. Here the CDR3 reads CASSESPTEAFF. Written as DNA, the CDR3 is TGTGCCAGCAGTGAATCCCCGACTGAAGCTTTCTTT.

CDR3 coding DNA: TGTGCCAGCAGTTTCGAATTTCGGTTTAGGGGCATTCCGTTTTATAATGAAAAACTGTTTTTT. This sequence encodes CASSFEFRFRGIPFYNEKLFF. The chain links TRBV27 to TRBJ1-4; D is perhaps TRBD1 (5 bases). The V and J ends lost 3 bases and 4 bases respectively, with 30 bases between them. Germline values: CDR1 MNHEY, CDR2 SMNVEV (reference sequence). The length of the CDR3 is 21 residues.

The rearrangement joins TRBV11-3 to TRBJ2-7; perhaps TRBD1 as D (6 bases). Germline lookup yields CDR1 SGHNT and CDR2 YENEEA. V gave up 3 bases and J gave up 3 bases, with 6 bases separating them. The CDR3 is 12 residues long. DNA for the CDR3: TGTGCCAGCAGCTTGGACAGCTACGAGCAGTACTTC. The encoded protein is CASSLDSYEQYF.

The chain has TRBV5-1 and TRBJ1-2; 9 nucleotides agree with TRBD1. Germline V gene sequence: CDR1 SGHRS, CDR2 YFSETQ. The CDR3 length is 14 residues. The ends lost 2 bases at V and 5 bases at J; junction bases unmatched: 4. This CDR3 reads CASSLGTGSYGYTF. The CDR3 DNA reads TGCGCCAGCAGCTTAGGGACAGGGTCGTATGGCTACACCTTC.